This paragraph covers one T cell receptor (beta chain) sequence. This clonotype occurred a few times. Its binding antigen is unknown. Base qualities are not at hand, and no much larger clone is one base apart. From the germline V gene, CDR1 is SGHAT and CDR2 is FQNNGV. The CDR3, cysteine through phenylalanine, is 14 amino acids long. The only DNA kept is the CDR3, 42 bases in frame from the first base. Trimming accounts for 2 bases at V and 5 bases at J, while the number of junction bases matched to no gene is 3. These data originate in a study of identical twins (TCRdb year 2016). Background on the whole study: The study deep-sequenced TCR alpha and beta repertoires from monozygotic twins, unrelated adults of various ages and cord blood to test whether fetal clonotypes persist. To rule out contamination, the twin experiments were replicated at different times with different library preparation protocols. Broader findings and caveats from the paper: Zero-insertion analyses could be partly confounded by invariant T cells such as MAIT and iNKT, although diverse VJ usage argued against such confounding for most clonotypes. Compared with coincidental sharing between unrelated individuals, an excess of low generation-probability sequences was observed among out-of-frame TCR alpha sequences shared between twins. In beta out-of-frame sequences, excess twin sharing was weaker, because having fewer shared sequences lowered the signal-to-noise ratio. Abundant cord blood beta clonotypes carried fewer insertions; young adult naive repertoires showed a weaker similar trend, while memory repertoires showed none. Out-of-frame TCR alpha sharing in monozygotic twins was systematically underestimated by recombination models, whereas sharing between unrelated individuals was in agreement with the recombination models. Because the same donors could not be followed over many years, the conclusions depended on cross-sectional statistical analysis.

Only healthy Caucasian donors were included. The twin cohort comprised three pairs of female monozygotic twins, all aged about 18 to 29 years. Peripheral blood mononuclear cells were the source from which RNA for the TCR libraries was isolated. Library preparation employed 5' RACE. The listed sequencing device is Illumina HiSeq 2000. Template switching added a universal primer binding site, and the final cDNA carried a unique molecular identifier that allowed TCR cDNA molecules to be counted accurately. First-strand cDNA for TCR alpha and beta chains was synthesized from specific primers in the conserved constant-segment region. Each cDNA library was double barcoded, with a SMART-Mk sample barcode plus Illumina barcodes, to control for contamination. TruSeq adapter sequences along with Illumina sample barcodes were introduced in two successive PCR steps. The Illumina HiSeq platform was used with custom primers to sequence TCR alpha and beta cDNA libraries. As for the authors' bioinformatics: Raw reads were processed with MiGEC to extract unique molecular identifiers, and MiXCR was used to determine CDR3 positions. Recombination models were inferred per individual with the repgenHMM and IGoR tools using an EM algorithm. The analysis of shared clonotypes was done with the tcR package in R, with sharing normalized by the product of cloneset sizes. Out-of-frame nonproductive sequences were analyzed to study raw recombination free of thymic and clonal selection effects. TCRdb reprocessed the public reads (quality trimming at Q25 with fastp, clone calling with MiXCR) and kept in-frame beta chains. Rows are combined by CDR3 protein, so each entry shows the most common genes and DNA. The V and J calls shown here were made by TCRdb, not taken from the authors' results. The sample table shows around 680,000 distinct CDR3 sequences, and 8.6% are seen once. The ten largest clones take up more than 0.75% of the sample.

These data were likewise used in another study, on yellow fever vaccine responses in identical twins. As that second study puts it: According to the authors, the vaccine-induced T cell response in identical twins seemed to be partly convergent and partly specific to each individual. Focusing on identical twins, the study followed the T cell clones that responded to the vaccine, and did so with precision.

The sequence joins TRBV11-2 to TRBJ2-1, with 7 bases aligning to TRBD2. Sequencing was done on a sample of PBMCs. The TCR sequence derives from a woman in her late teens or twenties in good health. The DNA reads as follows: TGTGCCAGCAGCTTAAGCGGGGCAAACAATGAGCAGTTCTTC. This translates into CASSLSGANNEQFF.